This T cell receptor beta chain derives from a study of cytomegalovirus exposure and HLA in healthy donors. This CDR3 is 13 amino acids long. Looked up from germline, CDR1 is SNHLY and CDR2 is FYNNEI. V lost 6 bases, J lost 2 bases, and 7 bases lay in between. Sequencing used immunoSEQ multiplex PCR; TCRdb keeps in-frame clones, though not all of them. This sample has 250,000 to 300,000 clones, with 70% to 90% found just once. The chain joins TRBV2 to TRBJ1-4; unclear D gene. The sample taken for sequencing was PBMCs. This receptor was obtained from a woman in her late teens or twenties in good health and CMV-seronegative. The chain's CDR3 is CASRATTNEKLFF. In DNA form, the CDR3 reads TGTGCCAGCAGAGCCACCACTAATGAAAAACTGTTTTTT. The full variable domain, rest sourced from reference TRBV2 and TRBJ1-4, is EPEVTQTPSHQVTQMGQEVILRCVPISNHLYFYWYRQILGQKVEFLVSFYNNEISEKSEIFDDQFSVERPDGSNFTLKIRSTKLEDSAMYFCASRATTNEKLFFGSGTQLSVL.